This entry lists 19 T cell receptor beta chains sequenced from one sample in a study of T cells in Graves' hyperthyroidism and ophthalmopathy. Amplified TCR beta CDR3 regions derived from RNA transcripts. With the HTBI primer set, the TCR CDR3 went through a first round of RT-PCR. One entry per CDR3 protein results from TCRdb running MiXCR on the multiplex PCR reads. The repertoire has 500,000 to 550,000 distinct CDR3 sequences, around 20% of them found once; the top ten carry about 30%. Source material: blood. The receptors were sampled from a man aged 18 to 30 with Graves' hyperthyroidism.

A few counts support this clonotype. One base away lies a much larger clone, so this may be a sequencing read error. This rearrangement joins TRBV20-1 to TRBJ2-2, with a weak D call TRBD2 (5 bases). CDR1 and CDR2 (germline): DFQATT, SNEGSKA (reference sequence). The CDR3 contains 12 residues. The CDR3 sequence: CSARFRPGELCF. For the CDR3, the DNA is TGCAGTGCTAGATTTCGTCCCGGGGAGCTGTGTTTT.

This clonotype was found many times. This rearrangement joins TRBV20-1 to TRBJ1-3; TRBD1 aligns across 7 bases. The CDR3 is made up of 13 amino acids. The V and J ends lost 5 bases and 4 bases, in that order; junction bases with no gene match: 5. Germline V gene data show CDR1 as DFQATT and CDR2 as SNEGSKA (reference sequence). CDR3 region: CSAETGWGNTIYF. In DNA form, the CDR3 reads TGCAGTGCTGAGACAGGGTGGGGAAACACCATATATTTT.

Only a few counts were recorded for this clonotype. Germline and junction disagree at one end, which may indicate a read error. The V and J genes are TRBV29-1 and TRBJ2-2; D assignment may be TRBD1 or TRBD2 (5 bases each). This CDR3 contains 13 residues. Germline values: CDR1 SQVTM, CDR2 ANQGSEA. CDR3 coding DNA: TGCAGCGAGAGGGGCCTCAAGCCCGGGGAGCTATTTTTT. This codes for CSERGLKPGELFF.

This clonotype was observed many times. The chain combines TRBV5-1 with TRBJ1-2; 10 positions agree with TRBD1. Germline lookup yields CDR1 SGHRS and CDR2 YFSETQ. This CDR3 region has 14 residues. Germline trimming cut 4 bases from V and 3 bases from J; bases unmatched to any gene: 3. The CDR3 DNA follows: TGCGCCAGCAGCGCGGGGACAGGGGACTATGGCTACACCTTC. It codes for CASSAGTGDYGYTF.

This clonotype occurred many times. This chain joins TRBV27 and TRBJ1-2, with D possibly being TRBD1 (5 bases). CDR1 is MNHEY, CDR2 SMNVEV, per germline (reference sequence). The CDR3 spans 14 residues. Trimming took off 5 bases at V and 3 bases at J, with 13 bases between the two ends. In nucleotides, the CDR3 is TGTGCCAGCAGTCGCGGGGGAGCGGACTATGGCTACACCTTC. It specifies CASSRGGADYGYTF.

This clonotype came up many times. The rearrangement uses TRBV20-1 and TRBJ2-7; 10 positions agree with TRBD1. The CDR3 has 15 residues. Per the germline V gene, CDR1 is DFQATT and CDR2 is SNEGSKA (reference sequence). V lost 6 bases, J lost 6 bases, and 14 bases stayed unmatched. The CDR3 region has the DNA TGCAGTGCATATCTTCGGGACAGGGGTGGAGGCGAGCAGTACTTC. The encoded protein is CSAYLRDRGGGEQYF.

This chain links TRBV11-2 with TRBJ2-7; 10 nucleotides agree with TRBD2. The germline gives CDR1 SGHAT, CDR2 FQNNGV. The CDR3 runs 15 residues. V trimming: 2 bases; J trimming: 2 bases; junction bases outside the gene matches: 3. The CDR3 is CASSLTSGTTYEQYF. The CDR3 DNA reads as TGTGCCAGCAGCTTAACTAGCGGGACCACCTACGAGCAGTACTTC.

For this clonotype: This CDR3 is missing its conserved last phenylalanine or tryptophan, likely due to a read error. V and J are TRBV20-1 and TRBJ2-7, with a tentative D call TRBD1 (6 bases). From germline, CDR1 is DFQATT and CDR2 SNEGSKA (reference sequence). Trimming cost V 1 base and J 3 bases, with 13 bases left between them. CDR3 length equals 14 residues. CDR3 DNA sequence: TGCAGTGCTAGAGGGCCAGGGGCCCTCTACGAGCAGTACTTG. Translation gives CSARGPGALYEQYL.

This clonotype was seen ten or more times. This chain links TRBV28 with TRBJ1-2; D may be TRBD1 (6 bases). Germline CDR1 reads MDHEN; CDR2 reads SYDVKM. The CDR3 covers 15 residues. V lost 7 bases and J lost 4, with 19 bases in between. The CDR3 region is CASTQPLGGAYGYTF. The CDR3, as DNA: TGTGCCAGCACCCAACCCCTCGGGGGGGCCTATGGCTACACCTTC.

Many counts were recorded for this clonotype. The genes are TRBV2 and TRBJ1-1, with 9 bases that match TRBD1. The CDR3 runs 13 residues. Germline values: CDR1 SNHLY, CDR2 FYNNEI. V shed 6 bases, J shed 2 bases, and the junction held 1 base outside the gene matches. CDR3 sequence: CASRGQGNTEAFF. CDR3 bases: TGTGCCAGCAGGGGACAGGGTAACACTGAAGCTTTCTTT.

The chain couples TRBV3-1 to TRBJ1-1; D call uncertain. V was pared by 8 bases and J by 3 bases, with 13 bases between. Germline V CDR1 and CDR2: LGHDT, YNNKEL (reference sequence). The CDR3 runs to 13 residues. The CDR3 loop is CASEDPGYTEAFF. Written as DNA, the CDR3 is TGTGCCAGCGAGGACCCGGGGTACACTGAAGCTTTCTTT. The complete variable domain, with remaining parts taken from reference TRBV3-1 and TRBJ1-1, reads DTAVSQTPKYLVTQMGNDKSIKCEQNLGHDTMYWYKQDSKKFLKIMFSYNNKELIINETVPNRFSPKSPDKAHLNLHINSLELGDSAVYFCASEDPGYTEAFFGQGTRLTVV.

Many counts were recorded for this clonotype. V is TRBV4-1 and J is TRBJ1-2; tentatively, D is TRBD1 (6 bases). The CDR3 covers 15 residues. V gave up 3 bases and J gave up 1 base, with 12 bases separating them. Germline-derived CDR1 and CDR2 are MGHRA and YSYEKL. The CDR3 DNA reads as TGCGCCAGCAGCCAGCTCCAGGGGAATAACTATGGCTACACCTTC. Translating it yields CASSQLQGNNYGYTF.

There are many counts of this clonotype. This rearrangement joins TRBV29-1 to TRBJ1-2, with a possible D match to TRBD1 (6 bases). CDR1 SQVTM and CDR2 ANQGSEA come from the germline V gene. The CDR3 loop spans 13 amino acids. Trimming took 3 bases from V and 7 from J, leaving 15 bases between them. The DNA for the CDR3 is TGCAGCGTTGAGCCGGACAGACCCAGTGGCTACACCTTC. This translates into CSVEPDRPSGYTF.

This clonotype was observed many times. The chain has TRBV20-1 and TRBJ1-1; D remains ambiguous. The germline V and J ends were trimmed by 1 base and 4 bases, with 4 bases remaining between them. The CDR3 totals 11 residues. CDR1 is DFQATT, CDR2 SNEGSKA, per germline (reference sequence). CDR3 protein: CSARGSTEAFF. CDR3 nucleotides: TGCAGTGCTAGAGGGAGCACTGAAGCTTTCTTT.

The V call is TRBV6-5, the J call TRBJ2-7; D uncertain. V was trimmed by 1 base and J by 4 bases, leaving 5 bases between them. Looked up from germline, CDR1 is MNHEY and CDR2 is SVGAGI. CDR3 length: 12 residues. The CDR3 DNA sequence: TGTGCCAGCAGTTACTTGACGTACGAGCAGTACTTC. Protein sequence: CASSYLTYEQYF.

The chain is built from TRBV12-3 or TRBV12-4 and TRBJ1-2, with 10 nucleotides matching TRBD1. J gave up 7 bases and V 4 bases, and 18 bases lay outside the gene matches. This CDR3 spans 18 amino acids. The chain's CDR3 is CASSSSSAGQGSSGGYTF. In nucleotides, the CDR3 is TGTGCCAGCAGTTCGTCCTCCGCGGGACAGGGGAGTTCGGGTGGCTACACCTTC.

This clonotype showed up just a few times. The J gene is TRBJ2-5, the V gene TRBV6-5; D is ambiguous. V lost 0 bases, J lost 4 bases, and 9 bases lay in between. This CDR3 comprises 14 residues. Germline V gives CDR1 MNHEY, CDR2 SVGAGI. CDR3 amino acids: CASSYSRTTETQYF. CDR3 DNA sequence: TGTGCCAGCAGTTACTCACGGACGACAGAGACCCAGTACTTC.

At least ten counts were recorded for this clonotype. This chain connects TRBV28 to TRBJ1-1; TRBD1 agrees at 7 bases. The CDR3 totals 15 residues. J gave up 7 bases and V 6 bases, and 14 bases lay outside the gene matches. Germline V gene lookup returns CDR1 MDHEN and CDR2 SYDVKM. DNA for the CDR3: TGTGCCAGCAGCCCCCAGCGCGCCGGGACAGTTGAAGCTTTCTTT. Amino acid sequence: CASSPQRAGTVEAFF.

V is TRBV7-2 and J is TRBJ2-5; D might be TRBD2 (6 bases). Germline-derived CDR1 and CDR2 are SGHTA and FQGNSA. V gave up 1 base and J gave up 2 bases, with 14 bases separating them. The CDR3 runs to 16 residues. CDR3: CASSLDAASEQETQYF. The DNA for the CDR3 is TGTGCCAGCAGCTTAGACGCGGCTAGCGAACAAGAGACCCAGTACTTC.